This TCR beta chain was found in a study of cytomegalovirus exposure and HLA in healthy donors. Study observations and caveats: A later analysis reported that several of the most significant clusters appeared to be linked to common viral pathogens, among them Epstein-Barr virus.

In the PCR, 60 Vbeta and 13 Jbeta primers were used. Only in-frame clones appear in the TCRdb table, and some are missing; sequencing was by immunoSEQ multiplex PCR. Among some 130,000 clones listed, just over 70% were seen once. A word on this clone: The antigen is unknown.

Germline V gene sequence: CDR1 WNHNN, CDR2 SYGVQD (reference sequence). CDR3 length: 14 residues. J gave up 4 bases and V 10 bases, and 12 bases lay outside the gene matches. V is TRBV10-1 and J is TRBJ1-1; the match to TRBD1 covers 7 bases. The receptor comes from an older woman in good health and CMV-seropositive. Sequenced material: PBMCs. The CDR3 sequence: CATPGPRQGTEAFF. The CDR3, as DNA: TGCGCCACTCCGGGGCCCCGACAGGGCACTGAAGCTTTCTTT.